Ten or more counts support the clone carrying this T cell receptor beta chain. The entry originates in a study of kidney transplant recipient with SARS-CoV-2 infection. TCRdb reprocessed the reads with MiXCR, giving one entry per CDR3 protein. Among approximately 250,000 distinct CDR3 sequences listed, 29% were seen once. The sequencing used a blood sample, collected at baseline and on approximately day 120 from a kidney transplant recipient. The receptor was isolated from a young adult male patient who had COVID-19 and was a kidney transplant recipient. Some T cells may have originated in the graft donor.

The CDR3 loop reads CASSLVFRVPEAFF. In nucleotides, the CDR3 is TGTGCCAGCAGTTTAGTATTCAGGGTTCCTGAAGCTTTCTTT. The chain uses TRBV12-3 or TRBV12-4 and TRBJ1-1; weak D call: TRBD1 (5 bases). With 1 base removed from V and 6 bases from J, the gap between germline ends came to 12 bases. CDR3 size: 14 residues.